The 30 T cell receptor beta chains reported below all come from one sample, sequenced in a study of Ad26.COV2.S vaccination and SARS-CoV-2 variants. Sequenced by immunoSEQ multiplex PCR; TCRdb stores in-frame clones only, minus some. The sample has 400,000 to 500,000 clones, 70% to 90% seen once. Noted treatment: about 20 received Ad26.COV2.S at low or high dose, single or two shots; 5 received placebo; per-sample allocation not given. Samples came from day 63 after the first vaccine or placebo injection. Sample: peripheral blood, taken in a trial of Ad26.COV2.S vaccine versus placebo. The source of these receptors is a person aged 18-65 years who received the Ad26.COV2.S COVID-19 vaccine or a placebo.

The rearrangement links TRBV5-1 to TRBJ2-1, with TRBD1 identical over 11 bases. CDR1 and CDR2 (germline): SGHRS, YFSETQ. The CDR3 covers 15 residues. The V gene end was trimmed by 4 bases and the J gene end by 7 bases; junction bases not matched to a gene: 7. Here the CDR3 reads CASSIGQGARNEQFF. The CDR3 DNA reads TGCGCCAGCAGCATAGGACAGGGGGCAAGGAATGAGCAGTTCTTC.

V is TRBV4-1 and J is TRBJ2-2; 9 bases map to TRBD1. The length of the CDR3 is 21 residues. Germline V CDR1 and CDR2: MGHRA, YSYEKL. V gave up 1 base and J gave up 5 bases; unmatched junction bases: 20. The CDR3 loop is CASSQVRVGLQQGARTGELFF. The CDR3 bases are TGCGCCAGCAGCCAAGTGAGGGTGGGCCTCCAACAGGGGGCGAGGACCGGGGAGCTGTTTTTT.

This chain links TRBV19 with TRBJ1-5; D ambiguous. V was shortened by 5 bases and J by 7 bases, with 21 bases between the two germline ends. Germline loops: CDR1 LNHDA, CDR2 SQIVND (reference sequence). CDR3 length: 16 amino acids. This CDR3 is CASSPQSALQGQPQHF. CDR3 nucleotides: TGTGCCAGTAGTCCCCAATCGGCCCTCCAAGGGCAGCCCCAGCATTTT.

CDR3 sequence reads: CASSQDGRGVQETQYF. In nucleotides, the CDR3 is TGTGCCAGCAGCCAAGACGGTCGGGGAGTTCAAGAGACCCAGTACTTC. The V gene is TRBV3-1 (or the pseudogene TRBV3-2), the J gene TRBJ2-5, with a possible D match to TRBD2 (5 bases). Trimming took off 0 bases at V and 2 bases at J, with 13 bases between the two ends. CDR1 LGHDT and CDR2 YNNKEL come from the germline V gene (reference sequence). This CDR3 contains 16 residues.

For this clone: One end of the junction varies from germline; a read error may be responsible. The chain recombines TRBV19 with TRBJ1-4; D remains unclear. Germline loops: CDR1 LNHDA, CDR2 SQIVND (reference sequence). CDR3 length: 16 amino acids. CDR3 sequence: CASSTPVGQTNEKLFF. CDR3 DNA sequence: TGTGCCAGTAGTACCCCGGTGGGCCAAACTAACGAAAAACTGTTTTTT.

CDR3 sequence reads: CASRDTGESTDTQYF. The CDR3 DNA reads TGTGCCAGCAGGGATACAGGGGAAAGCACAGATACGCAGTATTTT. The genes are TRBV11-2 and TRBJ2-3; TRBD1 aligns across 7 bases. Trimming removed 6 bases from V and 0 bases from J; junction bases left unmatched: 6. Germline V gives CDR1 SGHAT, CDR2 FQNNGV. The CDR3 runs 15 residues. The full variable domain, in which reference TRBV11-2 and TRBJ2-3 provide the parts outside the CDR3, is EAGVAQSPRYKIIEKRQSVAFWCNPISGHATLYWYQQILGQGPKLLIQFQNNGVVDDSQLPKDRFSAERLKGVDSTLKIQPAKLEDSAVYLCASRDTGESTDTQYFGPGTRLTVL.

The chain uses TRBV27 and TRBJ2-6; unclear D gene. The V end was cut by 5 bases, the J end by 0 bases, with 8 bases between. The CDR3 spans 15 residues. Per the germline V gene, CDR1 is MNHEY and CDR2 is SMNVEV (reference sequence). CDR3 protein: CASSPLSSGANVLTF. DNA for the CDR3: TGTGCCAGCAGTCCTCTGAGCTCTGGGGCCAACGTCCTGACTTTC.

This chain links TRBV6-6 with TRBJ2-5; 11 nucleotides line up with TRBD2. Germline CDR1 reads MNHNY; CDR2 reads SVGAGI (reference sequence). The V gene end was trimmed by 3 bases and the J gene end by 4 bases; junction bases not matched to a gene: 7. CDR3 size: 16 residues. Written as DNA, the CDR3 is TGTGCCAGCAGTTATTTCGGTAGCGGGGGGGGAGAGACCCAGTACTTC. This translates into CASSYFGSGGGETQYF.

This chain joins TRBV7-8 and TRBJ2-4; possible D gene TRBD2, 5 bases. Germline V gene sequence: CDR1 SGHVS, CDR2 FQNEAQ. V lost 2 bases to trimming and J lost 4 bases, with 6 bases between them. The CDR3 sequence is 13 residues long. The DNA for the CDR3 is TGTGCCAGCAGCTTACCGGGGAAAAACATTCAGTACTTC. Protein sequence: CASSLPGKNIQYF. The variable domain in full, with the rest retrieved from reference TRBV7-8 and TRBJ2-4, is GAGVSQSPRYKVAKRGQDVALRCDPISGHVSLFWYQQALGQGPEFLTYFQNEAQLDKSGLPSDRFFAERPEGSVSTLKIQRTQQEDSAVYLCASSLPGKNIQYFGAGTRLSVL.

This clone is a singleton in its sample. This rearrangement joins TRBV4-1 to TRBJ2-2, with TRBD2 matching over 9 bases. Germline CDR1 is MGHRA and CDR2 is YSYEKL. The CDR3 consists of 19 residues. V was pared by 0 bases and J by 2 bases, with 10 bases of the junction left unmatched. The CDR3, as DNA: TGCGCCAGCAGCCAAGAGTCCAGCGGGGGGTTCCGTAACACCGGGGAGCTGTTTTTT. Translating gives CASSQESSGGFRNTGELFF.

The chain combines TRBV19 with TRBJ2-7; 8 positions agree with TRBD1. Germline V gives CDR1 LNHDA, CDR2 SQIVND (reference sequence). This CDR3 contains 13 residues. The ends lost 5 bases at V and 5 bases at J; junction bases unmatched: 5. The CDR3 nucleotides read TGTGCCAGTAGTCGGACAGGGATGAACGAGCAGTACTTC. Translation gives CASSRTGMNEQYF.

V gene TRBV12-5 combines with J gene TRBJ1-2; D is perhaps TRBD1 (5 bases). The CDR3 spans 16 residues. Germline-derived CDR1 and CDR2 are LGHNT and FRNRAP. V lost 0 bases, J lost 0 bases, and 11 bases lay in between. CDR3 amino acids: CASGLVYRGANYGYTF. CDR3 DNA sequence: TGTGCTAGTGGTTTGGTATATCGAGGGGCTAACTATGGCTACACCTTC.

The DNA of the CDR3 is TGTGCCAGCAGCTTAGAAGCAGGGAGTGGAAACACCATATATTTT. Its translation is CASSLEAGSGNTIYF. The genes are TRBV7-2 and TRBJ1-3; possibly TRBD1 for D (5 bases). V gave up 1 base and J gave up 3 bases, with 10 bases separating them. The CDR3 runs to 15 residues. Germline V gene data show CDR1 as SGHTA and CDR2 as FQGNSA.

This chain joins TRBV7-2 and TRBJ2-7; TRBD1 aligns across 10 bases. The CDR3 totals 16 residues. From germline, CDR1 is SGHTA and CDR2 FQGNSA. The trim removed 4 bases at V and 6 bases at J, leaving 12 bases unmatched. CDR3 bases: TGTGCCAGCAGCTCCACCAGGGAGGGACAGGGGAGCGAGCAGTACTTC. Translating it yields CASSSTREGQGSEQYF. Combining the CDR3 with reference TRBV7-2 and TRBJ2-7 gives the whole variable domain GAGVSQSPSNKVTEKGKDVELRCDPISGHTALYWYRQSLGQGLEFLIYFQGNSAPDKSGLPSDRFSAERTGGSVSTLTIQRTQQEDSAVYLCASSSTREGQGSEQYFGPGTRLTVT.

The chain is built from TRBV4-3 and TRBJ2-7; 10 bases map to TRBD1. Germline trimming cut 3 bases from V and 1 base from J; bases unmatched to any gene: 3. Germline V CDR1 and CDR2: LGHNA, YSLEER. The CDR3 covers 15 residues. The CDR3 reads CASSHRTGGSYEQYF. CDR3 DNA sequence: TGCGCCAGCAGCCATAGGACAGGGGGGTCCTACGAGCAGTACTTC.

The J gene is TRBJ2-3, the V gene TRBV6-2 or TRBV6-3, with 7 bases identical to TRBD1. Germline V gene data show CDR1 as MNHEY and CDR2 as SVGEGT. Trimming took 0 bases from V and 1 from J; bases not matched to a gene: 7. The CDR3 has 17 residues. The CDR3 here is CASSYSSEGAGTDTQYF. The DNA for the CDR3 is TGTGCCAGCAGTTACTCGTCCGAGGGGGCAGGCACAGATACGCAGTATTTT.

The J gene is TRBJ2-3, the V gene TRBV10-3; no clear D. Germline CDR1 is ENHRY and CDR2 is SYGVKD. Between the trimmed V and J ends, which lost 0 bases and 0 bases, there was a span of 16 bases. This CDR3 region has 18 residues. The CDR3 region has the DNA TGTGCCATCAGTGAGTCGCCCCTTACGGAACCGAGCACAGATACGCAGTATTTT. Its protein product is CAISESPLTEPSTDTQYF.

This clone was seen only once. The chain uses TRBV9 and TRBJ2-2; D uncertain. CDR1 SGDLS and CDR2 YYNGEE come from the germline V gene. The V end lost 3 bases, the J end lost 0 bases, and 3 bases lay between the germline ends. The CDR3 covers 13 residues. CDR3 sequence: CASSEANTGELFF. CDR3 nucleotides: TGTGCCAGCAGCGAGGCGAACACCGGGGAGCTGTTTTTT. The full variable domain, with the rest looked up from reference TRBV9 and TRBJ2-2, is DSGVTQTPKHLITATGQRVTLRCSPRSGDLSVYWYQQSLDQGLQFLIQYYNGEERAKGNILERFSAQQFPDLHSELNLSSLELGDSALYFCASSEANTGELFFGEGSRLTVL.

The chain has TRBV4-1 and TRBJ2-7; 9 bases are shared with TRBD1. Germline CDR1 MGHRA, CDR2 YSYEKL. Germline trimming cut 5 bases from V and 6 bases from J; bases unmatched to any gene: 8. This CDR3 spans 14 amino acids. The CDR3, as DNA: TGCGCCAGCAGCTTTCGGGACAGGGCTTTCGAGCAGTACTTC. As protein: CASSFRDRAFEQYF.

This clone was found once. The rearrangement links TRBV11-2 to TRBJ1-2; D may be TRBD1 (6 bases). The germline V gene has CDR1 SGHAT and CDR2 FQNNGV. The CDR3 contains 15 residues. Deletions cut 5 bases from V and 8 bases from J, with 21 bases between. The CDR3 spells CASSPEDRQTGGYTF. CDR3 nucleotides: TGTGCCAGCAGCCCAGAGGACAGACAGACGGGGGGCTACACCTTC.

This chain uses TRBV6-5 with TRBJ1-2, with 9 bases lining up with TRBD1. The trim removed 6 bases at V and 6 bases at J, leaving 11 bases unmatched. The CDR3 contains 15 residues. CDR1 and CDR2 from the germline V gene are MNHEY and SVGAGI. As DNA, the CDR3 is TGTGCCAGCAGCCCCGGGACAGGGTCTCGCGATGGCTACACCTTC. Translated: CASSPGTGSRDGYTF.

V usage is TRBV9 and J usage is TRBJ2-3; a possible D gene is TRBD2 (5 bases). Trimming shortened V by 2 bases and J by 6 bases, and 13 bases separated the two germline ends. The CDR3 runs to 14 residues. Germline values: CDR1 SGDLS, CDR2 YYNGEE. The CDR3 DNA follows: TGTGCCAGCAGCGTCGGACTGGGTCTGGATACGCAGTATTTT. Protein product: CASSVGLGLDTQYF.

The rearrangement links TRBV30 to TRBJ1-2; no clear D. V was trimmed by 3 bases and J by 8 bases, leaving 13 bases between them. Germline lookup yields CDR1 GTSNPN and CDR2 SVGIG (reference sequence). CDR3 length equals 12 residues. CDR3 sequence reads: CAWSRRVEGYTF. Written as DNA, the CDR3 is TGTGCCTGGAGCCGAAGGGTGGAAGGCTACACCTTC.

V usage is TRBV19 and J usage is TRBJ1-6; D call uncertain. The CDR3 runs 14 residues. Trimming stripped 5 bases from V and 5 bases from J, with 10 bases between. CDR1 is LNHDA, CDR2 SQIVND, per germline (reference sequence). CDR3 DNA sequence: TGTGCCAGTAGTGAGACCAGAGATAATTCACCCCTCCACTTT. This codes for CASSETRDNSPLHF.

The V call is TRBV2, the J call TRBJ1-3, with TRBD1 identical over 7 bases. The CDR3 length is 13 residues. The V gene end was trimmed by 8 bases and the J gene end by 3 bases; junction bases not matched to a gene: 4. Germline assignment: CDR1 SNHLY and CDR2 FYNNEI. The CDR3 sequence is CASLNRGGNTIYF. The CDR3 bases are TGTGCCAGCCTCAACAGGGGTGGAAACACCATATATTTT.

The chain combines TRBV5-4 with TRBJ2-7; D may correspond to TRBD1 or TRBD2 (6 bases each). In germline, CDR1 is SGHNT, CDR2 YYREEE (reference sequence). The germline V and J ends were trimmed by 3 bases and 2 bases, with 18 bases remaining between them. The CDR3 extends over 16 amino acids. Here the CDR3 DNA reads TGTGCCAGCAGCTCAAGAAGGGGGAGGAATACCTACGAGCAGTACTTC. It translates to CASSSRRGRNTYEQYF.

The chain couples TRBV25-1 to TRBJ1-3, with a possible D match to TRBD1 (6 bases). Trimming removed 7 bases at V and 2 bases at J, with 15 bases between. CDR1 is MGHDK, CDR2 SYGVNS, per germline. This CDR3 has 15 residues. CDR3 nucleotide sequence: TGTGCCAGCATCGGTTGGGGGGGCGCTGGAAACACCATATATTTT. This sequence encodes CASIGWGGAGNTIYF.

The chain employs TRBV29-1 and TRBJ1-3; no clear D gene. The CDR3 length is 13 residues. CDR1 SQVTM and CDR2 ANQGSEA come from the germline V gene. Trimming left V 5 bases short and J 0 bases short, with 8 bases between. CDR3 region: CSVPLDSGNTIYF. The CDR3 bases are TGCAGCGTTCCCCTGGACTCTGGAAACACCATATATTTT.

Notes on this clone: A read error is likely, as this CDR3 ends without the conserved phenylalanine or tryptophan. The DNA is omitted, as the CDR3 cannot be located on it reliably, and the CDR3 follows TCRdb's listing. The genes are TRBV4-2 and TRBJ1-6. A total of 14 residues make up the CDR3, ends included. CDR1 is LGHNA, CDR2 YNFKEQ, per germline. CDR3 sequence reads: CASSQDPPGPQKSG.

The chain is built from TRBV18 and TRBJ1-5, with a weak D call TRBD1 (5 bases). Trimming removed 2 bases at V and 5 bases at J, with 10 bases between. The CDR3 length is 14 residues. Germline assignment: CDR1 KGHSH and CDR2 LQKENI. This CDR3 is CASSPTQGDQPQHF. DNA for the CDR3: TGTGCCAGCTCACCAACCCAGGGAGATCAGCCCCAGCATTTT.